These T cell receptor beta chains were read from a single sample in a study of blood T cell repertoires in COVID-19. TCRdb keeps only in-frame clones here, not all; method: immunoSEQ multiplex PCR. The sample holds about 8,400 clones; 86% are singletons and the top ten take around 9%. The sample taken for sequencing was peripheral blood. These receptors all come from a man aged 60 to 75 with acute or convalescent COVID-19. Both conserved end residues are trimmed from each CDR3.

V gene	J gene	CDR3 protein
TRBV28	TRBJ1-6	ASRVSSGTGNSPLH
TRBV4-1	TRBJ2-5	ASSQLAGVQETQY
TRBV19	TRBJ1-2	ASSTPGQRNYGYT
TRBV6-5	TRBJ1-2	ASRDRQANNYGYT
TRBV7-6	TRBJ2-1	ASSLGPGGGNYNEQF
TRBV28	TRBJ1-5	ASSLFYEGNQPQH
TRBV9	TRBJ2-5	ASSQAGGGETQY
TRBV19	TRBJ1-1	ASSMDAGYQNTEAF
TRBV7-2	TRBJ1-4	ASSLEPGPSKGKLF
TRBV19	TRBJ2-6	ASSTSATGLSGANVLT
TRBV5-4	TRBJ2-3	ASSLLGSTDTQY
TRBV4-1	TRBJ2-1	ASSRLVETGGIGEQF
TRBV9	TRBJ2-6	ASSDYSGSNSGANVLT
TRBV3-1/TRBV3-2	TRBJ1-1	ASSENGAGAEAF
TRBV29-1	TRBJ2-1	SVVRDSSYNEQF
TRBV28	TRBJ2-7	ASKSAGDEQY
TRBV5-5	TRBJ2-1	ASSLTSGGYNEQF
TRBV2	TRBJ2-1	ASSETSGSLDNEQF
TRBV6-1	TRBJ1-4	ASSEGIEGKLF
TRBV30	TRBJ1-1	AWKVAGGWTEAF
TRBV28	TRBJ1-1	ASSLDSTEAF
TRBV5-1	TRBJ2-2	ASEGRGNTGELF
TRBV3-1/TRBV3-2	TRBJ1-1	ASSPAWGPPRESAF
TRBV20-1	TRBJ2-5	SASRLAGAPDGTQY
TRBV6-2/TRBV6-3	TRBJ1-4	ASSTRVWTTQREKLF
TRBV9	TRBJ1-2	ASSVQGANYGYT
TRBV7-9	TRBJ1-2	ASSLQGTGGRVGYT
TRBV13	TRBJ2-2	ASSLGSEGTGELF
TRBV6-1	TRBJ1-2	ASIISRDSHYGYT
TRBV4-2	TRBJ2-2	ASSPSGQGWAGELF
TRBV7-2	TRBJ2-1	ATRLGSSYNEQF